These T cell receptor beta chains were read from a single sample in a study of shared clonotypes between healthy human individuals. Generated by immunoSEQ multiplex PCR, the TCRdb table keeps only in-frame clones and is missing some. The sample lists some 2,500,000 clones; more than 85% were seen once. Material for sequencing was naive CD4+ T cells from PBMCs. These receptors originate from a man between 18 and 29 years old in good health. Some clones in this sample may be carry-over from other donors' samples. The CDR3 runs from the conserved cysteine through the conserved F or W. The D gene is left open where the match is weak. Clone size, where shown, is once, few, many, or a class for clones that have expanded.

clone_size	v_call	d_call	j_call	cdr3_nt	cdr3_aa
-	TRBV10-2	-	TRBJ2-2	TGCGCCAGCAAAGGGCTGGTGAACACCGGGGAGCTGTTTTTT	CASKGLVNTGELFF
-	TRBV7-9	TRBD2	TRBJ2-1	TGTGCCAGCAGCCCCCGTATCGCGGGAGATCATGAGCAGTTCTTC	CASSPRIAGDHEQFF
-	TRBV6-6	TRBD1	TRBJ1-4	TGTGCCAGCAGTGACACAGGGGAAACTAATGAAAAACTGTTTTTT	CASSDTGETNEKLFF
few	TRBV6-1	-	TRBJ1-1	TGTGCCAGCAGCGCGTATGAACCGACGGTTGAAGCTTTCTTT	CASSAYEPTVEAFF
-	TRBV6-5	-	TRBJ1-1	TGTGCCAGCACCCCGGGGGTTCGTGCTGAAGCTTTCTTT	CASTPGVRAEAFF
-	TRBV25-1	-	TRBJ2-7	TGTGCCAGCAGTGAAGGTGAGGGGACCTCCTACGAGCAGTACTTC	CASSEGEGTSYEQYF
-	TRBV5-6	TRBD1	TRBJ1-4	TGTGCCAGCAGCTTGGTGGGACAGGGAGGGAATGAAAAACTGTTTTTT	CASSLVGQGGNEKLFF
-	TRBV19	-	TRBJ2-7	TGTGCCAGTAGTACCTCCGGGACAAGCTACGAGCAGTACTTC	CASSTSGTSYEQYF
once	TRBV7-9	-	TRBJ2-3	TGTGCCAGCAGCCCGTCAGCCTCGGGAGATACGCAGTATTTT	CASSPSASGDTQYF
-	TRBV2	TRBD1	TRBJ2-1	TGTGCCAGCAGGATACCGGGACAGGGTTCCTACAATGAGCAGTTCTTC	CASRIPGQGSYNEQFF
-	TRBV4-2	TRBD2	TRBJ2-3	TGTGCCAGCAGCCAAGCGGCGCTAGCGGGAGGGCCCTCGCAAAGGGATACGCAGTATTTT	CASSQAALAGGPSQRDTQYF
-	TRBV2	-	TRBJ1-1	TGTGCCAGCAGTGAAGTATCAGACTCCCATTGGGGGGGCACTGAAGCTTTCTTT	CASSEVSDSHWGGTEAFF
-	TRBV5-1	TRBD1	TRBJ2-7	TGCGCCAGCAGCGTAAGATCAGGGGGCTCCTACGAGCAGTACTTC	CASSVRSGGSYEQYF
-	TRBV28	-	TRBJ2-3	TGTGCCAGTGGACTTCGGGGGCAGATAGATACGCAGTATTTT	CASGLRGQIDTQYF
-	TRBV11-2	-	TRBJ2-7	TGTGCCAGCAGCTTATCCCAGGGATACGAGCAGTACTTC	CASSLSQGYEQYF
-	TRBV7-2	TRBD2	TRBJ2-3	TGTGCCAGCAGCTTAGTAGGACTAGCGGGAGGGAGTGGGACGCAGTATTTT	CASSLVGLAGGSGTQYF
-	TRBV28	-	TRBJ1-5	TGTGCCAGCAGTCCCCGATTATATAGCAATCAGCCCCAGCATTTT	CASSPRLYSNQPQHF
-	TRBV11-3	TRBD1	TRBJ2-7	TGTGCCAGCAGCTTGGGACAGGGAGGAACCTACGAGCAGTACTTC	CASSLGQGGTYEQYF
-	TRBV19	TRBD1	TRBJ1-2	TGTGCCACCTCCTACAGGGGGCAGGGTTTTGGCTACACCTTC	CATSYRGQGFGYTF
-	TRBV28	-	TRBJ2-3	TGTCCCGAACTAGCCATATATACGCAGTATTTT	CPELAIYTQYF